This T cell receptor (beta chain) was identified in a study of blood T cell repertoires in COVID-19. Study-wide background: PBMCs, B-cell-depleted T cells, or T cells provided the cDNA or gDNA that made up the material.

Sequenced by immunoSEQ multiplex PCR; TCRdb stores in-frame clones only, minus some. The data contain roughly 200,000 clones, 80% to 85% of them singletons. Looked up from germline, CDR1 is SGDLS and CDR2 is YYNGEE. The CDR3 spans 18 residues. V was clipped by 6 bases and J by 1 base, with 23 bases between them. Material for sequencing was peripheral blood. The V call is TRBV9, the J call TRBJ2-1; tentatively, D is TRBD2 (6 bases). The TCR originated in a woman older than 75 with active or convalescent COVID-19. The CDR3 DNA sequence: TGTGCCAGCATCACCGGGGGAGCGACCACCGGATCCTACAATGAGCAGTTCTTC. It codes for CASITGGATTGSYNEQFF. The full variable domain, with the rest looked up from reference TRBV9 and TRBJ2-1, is DSGVTQTPKHLITATGQRVTLRCSPRSGDLSVYWYQQSLDQGLQFLIQYYNGEERAKGNILERFSAQQFPDLHSELNLSSLELGDSALYFCASITGGATTGSYNEQFFGPGTRLTVL.